This T cell receptor beta chain was retrieved from a study of blood T cell repertoires in COVID-19. Study overall: The United States, Italy and Spain supplied acute and convalescent COVID-19 samples. The cDNA or gDNA used as material had been derived from T cells, B-cell-depleted T cells, or PBMCs.

Germline values: CDR1 SGHRS, CDR2 YFSETQ. The CDR3 is made up of 14 amino acids. This clone has only one observation. Its ends do not fully match the called genes, so a read error is possible. Original methodology: Nucleated cell number was recorded as an estimate derived from reference gene primer amplification. The method was immunoSEQ multiplex PCR; TCRdb's version includes in-frame clones alone and lacks a portion of them. From that table come the V and J calls and clone size; the DNA was used to work out D and trimming. This table has about 200,000 clones, more than 85% appearing once. The J gene is TRBJ2-7, the V gene TRBV5-1, with 14 bases that match TRBD2. The receptor comes from a woman aged 45-65 years with COVID-19, enrolled during active disease. The sample consisted of peripheral blood. The DNA of the CDR3 is TGCGCCAGCAGCCCCGGGACTAGCGGGGGAGCAGGCGAGTTC. Protein: CASSPGTSGGAGEF.